These 22 T cell receptor beta chains originate from one sample sequenced in a study of patients and donors after allogeneic stem cell transplantation. One entry per CDR3 protein, called by TCRdb with MiXCR from the RT-PCR reads. The repertoire includes about 110,000 distinct CDR3 sequences, about a third of them detected once, and around 26% sits in the top ten. Sample: blood, either unsorted or a sorted T cell fraction (not recorded which). These receptors were collected from a human donor who was either an allogeneic HSCT recipient or a stem cell or donor lymphocyte infusion donor (not recorded which). It is not recorded whose cells these are; they may come from a transplant donor.

This clonotype turned up a few times. The V gene is TRBV5-1, the J gene TRBJ2-1; D is possibly TRBD1 or TRBD2 (6 bases each). This CDR3 spans 13 amino acids. The V end lost 7 bases, the J end lost 4 bases, and 12 bases lay between the germline ends. CDR1 SGHRS and CDR2 YFSETQ come from the germline V gene. This chain's CDR3 is CASRGQRYNEQFF. CDR3 DNA sequence: TGCGCCAGCCGGGGGCAGAGGTACAATGAGCAGTTCTTC.

This clonotype was observed once. V gene TRBV30 combines with J gene TRBJ1-1; possible D gene TRBD1, 6 bases. With 3 bases removed from V and 1 base from J, the gap between germline ends came to 9 bases. The germline V gene has CDR1 GTSNPN and CDR2 SVGIG (reference sequence). The CDR3 runs to 13 residues. In DNA form, the CDR3 reads TGTGCCTGGAGACAGGGAACGAACACTGAAGCTTTCTTT. Its translation: CAWRQGTNTEAFF.

The V gene is TRBV20-1, the J gene TRBJ2-7; D is unclear. This CDR3 contains 13 residues. Germline CDR1 DFQATT, CDR2 SNEGSKA (reference sequence). Trimming stripped 3 bases from V and 2 bases from J, with 11 bases between. This CDR3 reads CSASRGDPYEQYF. The CDR3 DNA follows: TGCAGTGCTAGCCGCGGTGACCCCTACGAGCAGTACTTC.

The CDR3, as DNA: TGTGCCAGCAGCCAGGACAGGGGGAGAGAGACCCAGTACTTC. This codes for CASSQDRGRETQYF. The chain couples TRBV7-2 to TRBJ2-5, with TRBD1 matching over 10 bases. With 5 bases clipped from V and 4 bases from J, the junction kept 4 bases outside the gene matches. Looked up from germline, CDR1 is SGHTA and CDR2 is FQGNSA. This CDR3 has 14 residues.

The CDR3 here is CATQTTSGNTIYF. CDR3 bases: TGTGCCACCCAGACTACCTCTGGAAACACCATATATTTT. The V call is TRBV15, the J call TRBJ1-3; D unclear. Germline values: CDR1 LNHNV, CDR2 YYDKDF (reference sequence). The CDR3 is 13 residues long. The ends were cut back, 8 bases at V and 0 bases at J, with 8 bases in the middle.

The V call is TRBV12-3 or TRBV12-4, the J call TRBJ2-7; tentatively, D is TRBD2 (5 bases). V was pared by 3 bases and J by 4 bases, with 10 bases between. The CDR3 loop spans 13 amino acids. Here the CDR3 DNA reads TGTGCCAGCAGTTTTGGTGTAGCGTACGAGCAGTACTTC. Amino acid sequence: CASSFGVAYEQYF.

The chain carries TRBV20-1 and TRBJ1-5; unclear D gene. Germline CDR1 is DFQATT and CDR2 is SNEGSKA (reference sequence). Trimming took off 3 bases at V and 1 base at J, with 7 bases between the two ends. CDR3 length: 13 amino acids. The CDR3 reads CSASMDSNQPQHF. In DNA form, the CDR3 reads TGCAGTGCTAGTATGGACAGCAATCAGCCCCAGCATTTT.

The J gene is TRBJ2-1, the V gene TRBV7-2; D might be TRBD1 (6 bases). The CDR3 extends over 13 amino acids. V was cut by 5 bases and J by 6 bases, with 11 bases left in between. Germline-derived CDR1 and CDR2 are SGHTA and FQGNSA. CDR3 sequence (DNA): TGTGCCAGCAGCACAGGGACGGGCAATGAGCAGTTCTTC. It yields the protein CASSTGTGNEQFF.

The gene calls are TRBV7-2 and TRBJ2-2, with D unclear. Germline CDR1 SGHTA, CDR2 FQGNSA. Trimming stripped 3 bases from V and 6 bases from J, with 11 bases between. The CDR3 consists of 14 residues. The CDR3 spells CASSFVRKAGELFF. CDR3 coding DNA: TGTGCCAGCAGCTTCGTCAGGAAGGCCGGGGAGCTGTTTTTT.

In its sample, this clonotype was seen a few times. The chain is built from TRBV12-3 or TRBV12-4 and TRBJ1-5, with TRBD1 matching 9 bases. This CDR3 has 13 amino acids. Trimming took 8 bases from V and 6 from J; bases not matched to a gene: 5. The CDR3: CASGDRGFQPQHF. The DNA of the CDR3 is TGTGCCAGCGGAGACAGGGGGTTTCAGCCCCAGCATTTT.

The V gene is TRBV24-1, the J gene TRBJ1-5, with TRBD1 matching over 12 bases. Germline assignment: CDR1 KGHDR and CDR2 SFDVKD. This CDR3 is 19 amino acids long. After removal of 4 bases from V and 1 base from J, the junction contained 10 bases not matched to a gene. The CDR3 sequence is CATSEGRDRGQGSNQPQHF. For the CDR3, the DNA is TGTGCCACCAGTGAAGGCCGGGACAGGGGGCAGGGAAGCAATCAGCCCCAGCATTTT.

Notes on this clonotype: A junction end diverges from the germline sequence, so it may reflect a read error. The J gene is TRBJ1-1, the V gene TRBV28; D gene ambiguous. Germline CDR1 is MDHEN and CDR2 is SYDVKM. This CDR3 comprises 12 residues. CDR3 DNA sequence: TGTGCCAGCACCCTATTGAATACTGAAGCTTTCTTT. Encoded protein: CASTLLNTEAFF.

This clonotype was counted only a few times. The chain carries TRBV29-1 and TRBJ1-2, with D perhaps matching TRBD1 (6 bases). The germline V gene encodes CDR1 SQVTM and CDR2 ANQGSEA. Trimming took off 7 bases at V and 7 bases at J, with 19 bases between the two ends. This CDR3 has 13 amino acids. The CDR3 sequence: CSARGQGKGGYTF. CDR3 in DNA: TGCAGCGCCCGAGGGCAGGGGAAGGGTGGCTACACCTTC. Filled out from reference TRBV29-1 and TRBJ1-2, the complete variable domain reads SAVISQKPSRDICQRGTSLTIQCQVDSQVTMMFWYRQQPGQSLTLIATANQGSEATYESGFVIDKFPISRPNLTFSTLTVSNMSPEDSSIYLCSARGQGKGGYTFGSGTRLTVV.

The rearrangement links TRBV2 to TRBJ2-2, with 7 bases identical to TRBD2. Germline CDR1 and CDR2: SNHLY and FYNNEI. The trim removed 7 bases at V and 0 bases at J, leaving 14 bases unmatched. The CDR3 covers 18 residues. In DNA form, the CDR3 reads TGTGCCAGCATCGGGGGGTTCGGCAGGGTTTCGAACACCGGGGAGCTGTTTTTT. The encoded protein is CASIGGFGRVSNTGELFF.

This clonotype was recorded a few times. The gene calls are TRBV20-1 and TRBJ1-6; D possibly corresponds to TRBD1 (5 bases). Germline CDR1 reads DFQATT; CDR2 reads SNEGSKA (reference sequence). V dropped 3 bases and J dropped 8 bases, with 14 bases sitting between them. The CDR3 runs 14 residues. CDR3 bases: TGCAGTGCTAGTTCGGGGGGTATGGATTCACCCCTCCACTTT. This codes for CSASSGGMDSPLHF.

The V gene is TRBV24-1, the J gene TRBJ2-3; 9 bases are a match to TRBD2. The germline V gene encodes CDR1 KGHDR and CDR2 SFDVKD. J lost 3 bases, V lost 5 bases, and 5 bases had no gene match. CDR3 length: 15 amino acids. Here the CDR3 reads CATSGSGSGTDTQYF. DNA for the CDR3: TGTGCCACCAGTGGTAGCGGGAGTGGAACAGATACGCAGTATTTT.

In this sample, this clonotype turned up a few times. This sequence joins TRBV7-9 and TRBJ2-1, with D perhaps matching TRBD1 or TRBD2 (5 bases each). V was trimmed by 7 bases and J by 0 bases, leaving 16 bases between them. The CDR3 runs 16 residues. Germline values: CDR1 SEHNR, CDR2 FQNEAQ (reference sequence). The DNA of the CDR3 is TGTGCCAGCAAACCGCCGGGACCCCACTCCTACAATGAGCAGTTCTTC. Translation gives CASKPPGPHSYNEQFF.

This clonotype was counted between two and nine times. The V and J genes are TRBV12-3 or TRBV12-4 and TRBJ2-7; D is perhaps TRBD2 (6 bases). V lost 3 bases to trimming and J lost 2 bases, with 11 bases between them. The CDR3 sequence is 14 residues long. The CDR3 region has the DNA TGTGCCAGCAGTTTCCGGGAGACCCCCTACGAGCAGTACTTC. Translating it yields CASSFRETPYEQYF.

Ten or more counts support this clonotype. The chain couples TRBV12-3 or TRBV12-4 to TRBJ1-5, with no clear D. V was trimmed by 1 base and J by 4 bases, leaving 5 bases between them. The CDR3 covers 13 residues. The CDR3 DNA is TGTGCCAGCAGTTTAGTGAGAAATCAGCCCCAGCATTTT. Translating it yields CASSLVRNQPQHF.

This clonotype was observed a handful of times. V and J are TRBV6-2 or TRBV6-3 and TRBJ1-4; no clear D. The CDR3 has 14 residues. The V gene lost 4 bases and the J gene lost 0 bases, with 6 bases spanning the gap. CDR1 is MNHEY, CDR2 SVGEGT, per germline. CDR3: CASSSRATNEKLFF. The CDR3 DNA reads as TGTGCCAGCAGTTCCAGAGCAACTAATGAAAAACTGTTTTTT.

This clonotype was seen more than once but under ten times. The rearrangement uses TRBV3-1 and TRBJ1-2; D remains ambiguous. Germline CDR1 LGHDT, CDR2 YNNKEL (reference sequence). V was cut by 1 base and J by 1 base, with 7 bases left in between. This CDR3 is built from 14 residues. CDR3: CASSQGGGNYGYTF. CDR3 sequence (DNA): TGTGCCAGCAGCCAAGGAGGCGGTAACTATGGCTACACCTTC.

This clonotype has only a few counts. The CDR3 loop is CASSQDMSNEKLFF. In nucleotides, the CDR3 is TGTGCCAGCAGCCAAGATATGTCTAATGAAAAACTGTTTTTT. The V and J genes are TRBV4-2 and TRBJ1-4, with D unclear. This CDR3 comprises 14 residues. Trimming removed 0 bases from V and 3 bases from J, with 5 bases in between. CDR1 is LGHNA, CDR2 YNFKEQ, per germline.